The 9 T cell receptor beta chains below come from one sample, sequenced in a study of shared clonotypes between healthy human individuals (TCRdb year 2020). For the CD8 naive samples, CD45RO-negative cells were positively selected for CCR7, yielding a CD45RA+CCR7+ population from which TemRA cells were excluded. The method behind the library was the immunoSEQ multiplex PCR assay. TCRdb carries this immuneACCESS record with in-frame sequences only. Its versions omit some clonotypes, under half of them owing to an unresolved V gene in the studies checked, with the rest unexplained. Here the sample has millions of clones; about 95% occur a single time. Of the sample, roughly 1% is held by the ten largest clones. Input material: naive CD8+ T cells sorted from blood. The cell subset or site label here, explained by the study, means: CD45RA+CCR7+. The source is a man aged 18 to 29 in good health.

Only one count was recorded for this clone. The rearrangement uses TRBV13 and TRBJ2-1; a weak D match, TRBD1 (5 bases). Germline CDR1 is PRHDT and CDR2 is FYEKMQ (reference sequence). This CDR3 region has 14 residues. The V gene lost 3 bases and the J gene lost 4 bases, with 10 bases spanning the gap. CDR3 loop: CASSLGQVYNEQFF. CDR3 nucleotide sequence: TGTGCCAGCAGCTTGGGGCAAGTATACAATGAGCAGTTCTTC.

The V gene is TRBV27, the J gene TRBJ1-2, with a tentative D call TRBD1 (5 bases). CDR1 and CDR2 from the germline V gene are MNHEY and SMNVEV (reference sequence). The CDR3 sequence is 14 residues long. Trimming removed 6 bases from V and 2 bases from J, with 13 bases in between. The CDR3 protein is CASRTGGGNYGYTF. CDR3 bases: TGTGCCAGCAGAACCGGCGGGGGAAACTATGGCTACACCTTC.

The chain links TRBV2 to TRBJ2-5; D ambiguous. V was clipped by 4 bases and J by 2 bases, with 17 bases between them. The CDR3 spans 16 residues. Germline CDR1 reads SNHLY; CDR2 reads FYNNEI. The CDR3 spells CASSAGLPTEQETQYF. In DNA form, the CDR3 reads TGTGCCAGCAGTGCGGGCTTACCTACGGAACAAGAGACCCAGTACTTC.

The CDR3 coding sequence is TGTGCCAGCAGTCACACTAGCGGGCCATCAGATACGCAGTATTTT. This translates into CASSHTSGPSDTQYF. This chain connects TRBV7-9 to TRBJ2-3; 9 bases align to TRBD2. With 6 bases clipped from V and 4 bases from J, the junction kept 8 bases outside the gene matches. Germline CDR1 SEHNR, CDR2 FQNEAQ (reference sequence). This CDR3 is 15 amino acids long.

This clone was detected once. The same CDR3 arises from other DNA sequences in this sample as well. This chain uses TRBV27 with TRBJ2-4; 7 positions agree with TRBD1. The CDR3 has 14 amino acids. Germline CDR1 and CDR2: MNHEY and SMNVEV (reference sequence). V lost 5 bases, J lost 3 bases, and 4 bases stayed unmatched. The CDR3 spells CASSPRDSKNIQYF. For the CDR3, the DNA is TGTGCCAGCAGTCCACGGGACAGCAAAAACATTCAGTACTTC.

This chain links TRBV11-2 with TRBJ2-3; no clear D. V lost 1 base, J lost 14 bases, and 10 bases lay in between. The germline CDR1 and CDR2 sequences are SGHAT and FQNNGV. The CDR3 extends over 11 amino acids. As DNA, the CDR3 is TGTGCCAGCAGCTTAGTCGATTATCCGTATTTT. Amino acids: CASSLVDYPYF.

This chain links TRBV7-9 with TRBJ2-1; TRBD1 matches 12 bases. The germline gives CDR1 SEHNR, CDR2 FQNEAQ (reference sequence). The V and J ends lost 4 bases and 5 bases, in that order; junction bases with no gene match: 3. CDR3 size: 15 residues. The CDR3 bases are TGTGCCAGCAGCTCCGGGACAGGGGGCCACAATGAGCAGTTCTTC. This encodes CASSSGTGGHNEQFF.

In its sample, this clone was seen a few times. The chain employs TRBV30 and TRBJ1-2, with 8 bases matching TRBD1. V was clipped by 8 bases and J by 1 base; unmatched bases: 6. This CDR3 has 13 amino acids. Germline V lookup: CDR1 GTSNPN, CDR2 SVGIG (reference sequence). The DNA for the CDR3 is TGTGCCCGCGGGGACAGGCATAACTATGGCTACACCTTC. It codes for CARGDRHNYGYTF.

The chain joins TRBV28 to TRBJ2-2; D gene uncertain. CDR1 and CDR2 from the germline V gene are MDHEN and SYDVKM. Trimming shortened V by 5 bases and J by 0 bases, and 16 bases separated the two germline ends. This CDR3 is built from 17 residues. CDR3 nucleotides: TGTGCCAGCAGTCCCGTGACAAGTCTCGCGAACACCGGGGAGCTGTTTTTT. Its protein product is CASSPVTSLANTGELFF.